This T cell receptor (beta chain) was recorded in a study of tumor and adjacent non-tumor tissue in lung cancer. The template was RNA from unsorted bulk tissue. TCRbeta libraries were built with three rounds of nested PCR, modified from ARM-PCR. MiXCR, applied by TCRdb to the multiplex PCR reads, yields one record per CDR3 protein. The profile covers fewer than 85,000 distinct CDR3 sequences, with roughly 76% appearing a single time and 10% to 15% taken by the ten largest. V gave up 6 bases and J gave up 4 bases, with 18 bases separating them. Germline V CDR1 and CDR2: KGHDR, SFDVKD. The length of the CDR3 is 16 residues.

This receptor was identified in a woman in her forties or fifties with non-small cell lung cancer. The chain joins TRBV24-1 to TRBJ2-1; D not resolved. Sequencing used lung tumor tissue. CDR3 protein: CATSKANSRSYNEQFF. CDR3 DNA sequence: TGTGCCACCAGTAAGGCCAACAGTAGATCATACAATGAGCAGTTCTTC.